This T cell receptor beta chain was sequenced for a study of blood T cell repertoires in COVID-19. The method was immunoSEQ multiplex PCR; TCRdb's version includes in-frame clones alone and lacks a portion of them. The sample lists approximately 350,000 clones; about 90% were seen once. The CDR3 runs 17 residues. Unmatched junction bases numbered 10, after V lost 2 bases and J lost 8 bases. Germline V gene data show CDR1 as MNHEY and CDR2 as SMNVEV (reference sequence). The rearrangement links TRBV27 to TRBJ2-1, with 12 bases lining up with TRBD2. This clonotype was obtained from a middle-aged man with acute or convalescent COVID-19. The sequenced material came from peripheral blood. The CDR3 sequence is CASSLVASGGAVDEQFF. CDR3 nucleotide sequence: TGTGCCAGCAGTTTAGTTGCTAGCGGGGGGGCGGTAGATGAGCAGTTCTTC.